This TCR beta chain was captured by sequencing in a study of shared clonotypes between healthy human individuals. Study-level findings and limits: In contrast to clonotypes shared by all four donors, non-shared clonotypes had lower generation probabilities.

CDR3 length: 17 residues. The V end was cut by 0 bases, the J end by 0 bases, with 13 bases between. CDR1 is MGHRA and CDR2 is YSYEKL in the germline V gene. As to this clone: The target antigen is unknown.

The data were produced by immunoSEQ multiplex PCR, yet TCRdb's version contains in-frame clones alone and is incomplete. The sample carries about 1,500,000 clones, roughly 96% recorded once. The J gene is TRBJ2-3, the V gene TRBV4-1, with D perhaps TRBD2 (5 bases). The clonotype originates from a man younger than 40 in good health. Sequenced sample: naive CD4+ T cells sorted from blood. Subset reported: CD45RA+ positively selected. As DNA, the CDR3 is TGCGCCAGCAGCCAAGACGTGAACGGGGTTAGCACAGATACGCAGTATTTT. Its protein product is CASSQDVNGVSTDTQYF.